This TCR beta chain was retrieved from a study of shared clonotypes between healthy human individuals. Cells designated naive CD8 were CD45RO-negative and were positively selected for CCR7, with terminally differentiated effector memory CD45RA+ cells excluded. TCRdb keeps only in-frame clones here, not all; method: immunoSEQ multiplex PCR. The data show about 800,000 clones, with around 96% seen just once and around 0.21% held by the top ten. In the case of this clone: The antigen is undetermined.

The study's findings and limits: When compared with the clonotypes that were shared by all four sorted-subset donors, the non-shared clonotypes turned out to have lower generation probabilities.

Germline CDR1 is MDHEN and CDR2 is SYDVKM. This CDR3 spans 15 amino acids. J gave up 2 bases and V 2 bases, and 4 bases lay outside the gene matches. The receptor was isolated from a man aged 25 to 45 in good health. The chain recombines TRBV28 with TRBJ2-7, with 9 bases matching TRBD2. Sequencing was performed on naive CD8+ T cells sorted from blood. CDR3 loop: CASSLELAGTYEQYF. The CDR3 region has the DNA TGTGCCAGCAGTTTAGAACTAGCGGGTACCTACGAGCAGTACTTC.